A selection of T cell receptor beta chains follows, all from one sample in a study of graft-versus-host responses after intestinal transplantation. Measured with immunoSEQ multiplex PCR; TCRdb has only the in-frame clones, and not every one. This sample has 15,000 to 20,000 clones; around 41% occur once, and the top ten carry roughly 3.5%. The source material was alloreactive CD8+ T cells from a mixed lymphocyte reaction culture, sampled before intestinal transplant. All receptors come from a human patient who received an intestinal transplant. Each CDR3 is given with its conserved first and last residue. D genes are given only for firm matches. Where a row states a size, it is once, few, many or the class of an expanded clone; other rows omit it.

CDR3nt	CDR3aa	j_gene	abundance	v_gene	d_gene
TGTGCCAGCTCACCCAACACAGGGAACTATGGCTACACCTTC	CASSPNTGNYGYTF	TRBJ1-2	few	TRBV18	.
TGTGCCAGCAGACCTTTGACAGAAATGAGTGGCTACACCTTC	CASRPLTEMSGYTF	TRBJ1-2	.	TRBV6-5	.
TGTGCCAGCAGAGCCGGGACTAGCGCCTCCTACGAGCAGTACTTC	CASRAGTSASYEQYF	TRBJ2-7	.	TRBV2	TRBD2
TGTGCCAGCCGCGTGGGGGGGGCTCTCATCGGGGGCGTCTTTGAAAAACTGTTTTTT	CASRVGGALIGGVFEKLFF	TRBJ1-4	few	TRBV2	.
TGTGCCAGCAGCGTTCTCGGGAGGGGGGCCGGGGAGCTGTTTTTT	CASSVLGRGAGELFF	TRBJ2-2	.	TRBV9	TRBD2
TGTGCCAGCAGTTTCCAAATAGCGGGAGCGGCCTACGAGCAGTACTTC	CASSFQIAGAAYEQYF	TRBJ2-7	.	TRBV27	TRBD2
TGTGCCAGCAGTTCCCTTAGCCCGGACGAGCAGTACTTC	CASSSLSPDEQYF	TRBJ2-7	.	TRBV27	.
TGTGCCAGCAGCACCCGCCCGAGACGGGGCAGGGAGAACACTGAAGCTTTCTTT	CASSTRPRRGRENTEAFF	TRBJ1-1	.	TRBV5-4	.
TGTGCCAGCAGCCAAGATCTGGCAGGGCTGAACACTGAAGCTTTCTTT	CASSQDLAGLNTEAFF	TRBJ1-1	few	TRBV5-5	.
TGTGCCAGCACCGCCCCCGGGGACACCAACTATGGCTACACCTTC	CASTAPGDTNYGYTF	TRBJ1-2	few	TRBV6-5	.
TGTGCCAGCAGTGAAAAAGACAGGGAGCGTCCTCCCTACGAGCAGTACTTC	CASSEKDRERPPYEQYF	TRBJ2-7	.	TRBV2	TRBD1
TGTGCCAGTAGTATGGCGACTAGCGGGAGCACAGATACGCAGTATTTT	CASSMATSGSTDTQYF	TRBJ2-3	.	TRBV19	TRBD2
TGTGCCAGCTCACCCCCCCCCTGGGACAGGGGTTTTGGCGAGCAGTACTTC	CASSPPPWDRGFGEQYF	TRBJ2-7	.	TRBV18	TRBD1
TGCGCCAGCAGCCAAGCGACAGGGGGGAACTATGGCTACACCTTC	CASSQATGGNYGYTF	TRBJ1-2	few	TRBV4-1	TRBD1
TGTGCCAGCTCACCGTTTCTGGGGGATCAGCCCCAGCATTTT	CASSPFLGDQPQHF	TRBJ1-5	.	TRBV18	.
TGTGCCAGCAGCGTAGGTGCCACGCCTCGCGGGAGTCGCAATGAGCAGTTCTTC	CASSVGATPRGSRNEQFF	TRBJ2-1	.	TRBV9	TRBD2
TGTGCCAGCAGCCTCCCGACAGACCTGAACACTGAAGCTTTCTTT	CASSLPTDLNTEAFF	TRBJ1-1	.	TRBV5-4	.
TGTGCCAGCAGCTCGGGACTCCAGCCCTACGAGCAGTACTTC	CASSSGLQPYEQYF	TRBJ2-7	.	TRBV2	.
TGTGCCAGCAGCTTAGATTTTTGGGGCAATCAAGGCTACAATGAGCAGTTCTTC	CASSLDFWGNQGYNEQFF	TRBJ2-1	once	TRBV7-6	.
TGTGCCAGCAGCCATACGGCAGATGTGGTCGACCCCTACGAGCAGTACTTC	CASSHTADVVDPYEQYF	TRBJ2-7	.	TRBV14	.
TGTGCCAGCAGCCCCGGACTAACCTACGAGCAGTACTTC	CASSPGLTYEQYF	TRBJ2-7	few	TRBV5-1	.
TGTGCCAGCAGCGGAGGAGGGAGGAACACTGAAGCTTTCTTT	CASSGGGRNTEAFF	TRBJ1-1	.	TRBV7-2	.
TGTGCCAGTAGTATATGGTTCAGTGTTTTAAGCAATCAGCCCCAGCATTTT	CASSIWFSVLSNQPQHF	TRBJ1-5	.	TRBV19	.
TGTGCCAGCAGACCACTCGTGGGGGTGGAGACCCAGTACTTC	CASRPLVGVETQYF	TRBJ2-5	few	TRBV27	.
TGTGCCAGCAGTTACACCACCTGGGGCGATGAGCAGTTCTTC	CASSYTTWGDEQFF	TRBJ2-1	few	TRBV6-5	.
TGTGCCAGCAGCTTGGGTTCGGCTTACTATGGCTACACCTTC	CASSLGSAYYGYTF	TRBJ1-2	medium-sized	TRBV5-6	.
TGTGCCAGCAGTTATTACCCCCTTGGCTCTACCTACGAGCAGTACTTC	CASSYYPLGSTYEQYF	TRBJ2-7	few	TRBV6-9	.
TGCGCCAGCAGCCGATTACCGGGACAGGGGGCGATCACTGAAGCTTTCTTT	CASSRLPGQGAITEAFF	TRBJ1-1	.	TRBV4-1	TRBD1
TGTGCCAGCAGTACCCCAGGGGGCTCGGGGAACACCATATATTTT	CASSTPGGSGNTIYF	TRBJ1-3	.	TRBV6-6	TRBD1
TGCGCCAGCAGCTTCAGTGGGGACGGGTCCTACGAGCAGTACTTC	CASSFSGDGSYEQYF	TRBJ2-7	.	TRBV5-1	.
TGTGCCAGCAGCCGGGACAGGGCCTATAATTCACCCCTCCACTTT	CASSRDRAYNSPLHF	TRBJ1-6	.	TRBV7-6	TRBD1
TGTGCCAGTAGTGACGTGTCGAACACTGAAGCTTTCTTT	CASSDVSNTEAFF	TRBJ1-1	medium-sized	TRBV19	.
TGTGCCACCAGCAGAGATCGGGGGATACATAATTCACCCCTCCACTTT	CATSRDRGIHNSPLHF	TRBJ1-6	few	TRBV15	.
TGCGCCAGCAGAACGGGAAGCACAGATACGCAGTATTTT	CASRTGSTDTQYF	TRBJ2-3	once	TRBV10-2	.
TGTGCCAGCAGTTACTTTCGACTAGCGGGAGTCCCCGAGCAGTACTTC	CASSYFRLAGVPEQYF	TRBJ2-7	.	TRBV6-5	TRBD2
TGTGCCACCAGCAGAGATCTGGGGGCAGGGCAGCCCCAGCATTTT	CATSRDLGAGQPQHF	TRBJ1-5	medium-sized	TRBV15	.
TGTGCCAGCAGTTACGGGGATGGGAACACTGAAGCTTTCTTT	CASSYGDGNTEAFF	TRBJ1-1	few	TRBV6-8	.
TGTGCCAGCAGCTTAGCGGGCTCCTACAATGAGCAGTTCTTC	CASSLAGSYNEQFF	TRBJ2-1	few	TRBV11-2	.
TGTGCCTGGAGTGTCTCGGCTCCCGGGGAGCTGTTTTTT	CAWSVSAPGELFF	TRBJ2-2	.	TRBV30	.
TGCGCCAGCAGCCAAGATATTCAGGGTAGGACTGAAGCTTTCTTT	CASSQDIQGRTEAFF	TRBJ1-1	few	TRBV4-3	.
TGTGCCAGCAGCTTACACATACAGGGGACTAGCACAGATACGCAGTATTTT	CASSLHIQGTSTDTQYF	TRBJ2-3	.	TRBV7-6	.
TGCGCCAGCAGCCTAGCGGGAGGTTACGAGCAGTACTTC	CASSLAGGYEQYF	TRBJ2-7	.	TRBV4-1	TRBD2
TGTGCCAGCAGTCCGGGTGATAACTATGGCTACACCTTC	CASSPGDNYGYTF	TRBJ1-2	.	TRBV6-8	.
TGTGCCAGCAGTGAGGAATGGGGACAAGAGACCCAGTACTTC	CASSEEWGQETQYF	TRBJ2-5	.	TRBV2	.
TGCGCCAGCAGCTTGATACCAGGGGGCTGGCAAGAGACCCAGTACTTC	CASSLIPGGWQETQYF	TRBJ2-5	few	TRBV5-1	TRBD1
TGTGCCAGCAGTCCCCAGGGGGGGAATCAGCCCCAGCATTTT	CASSPQGGNQPQHF	TRBJ1-5	few	TRBV28	TRBD1
TGTGCCAGCAGCTTGGAGGGGGAGGACATTCAGTACTTC	CASSLEGEDIQYF	TRBJ2-4	.	TRBV5-5	.
TGCGCCAGCAGCTTGGATCCGCAATATAGTAAGTTTTTTGCTGGGGATGAAGCTTTCTTT	CASSLDPQYSKFFAGDEAFF	TRBJ1-1	.	TRBV5-1	.
TGTGCCAGCAGCGGGACGGGGGGGAGCCAAGAGACCCAGTACTTC	CASSGTGGSQETQYF	TRBJ2-5	.	TRBV6-5	TRBD2
TGCGCCAGCAGTCAGCCTCGTCGGAAGAGCCCGATCAACACAGATACGCAGTATTTT	CASSQPRRKSPINTDTQYF	TRBJ2-3	.	TRBV23-1	.
TGTGCCAGCAGCTCGATAGCCGAAAACGGGACTCCTGACACAGATACGCAGTATTTT	CASSSIAENGTPDTDTQYF	TRBJ2-3	.	TRBV11-2	.
TGCGCCAGCAGCTTGGGAGGGTCGGGCTATGGCTACACCTTC	CASSLGGSGYGYTF	TRBJ1-2	once	TRBV5-1	.
TGTGCCTGGAGGAGGGGTAAGGGCTACACCTTC	CAWRRGKGYTF	TRBJ1-2	.	TRBV30	.
TGCGCCAGCAGCTTGGGGCAGGGGTTGGGGGGCTACGAGCAGTACTTC	CASSLGQGLGGYEQYF	TRBJ2-7	.	TRBV5-1	.
TGTGCCAGCAGTTACCGTGGAGCCAAAAACATTCAGTACTTC	CASSYRGAKNIQYF	TRBJ2-4	.	TRBV6-5	.
TGCGCCAGCAGTTTACTAGATCGATCCGAGCAGTACTTC	CASSLLDRSEQYF	TRBJ2-7	once	TRBV10-2	.
TGTGCCAGCAGCTTACTCGGGGGCCAAGAGACCCAGTACTTC	CASSLLGGQETQYF	TRBJ2-5	.	TRBV7-6	.